The 12 T cell receptor beta chains below come from one sample, sequenced in a study of a mutant IDH1 vaccine in newly diagnosed glioma. Described time point: week 47, end of study. Alongside topical imiquimod, each dose of vaccine comprised 300 ug of mutant IDH1 20-mer peptide. The antigens for these receptors are not known. Produced via immunoSEQ multiplex PCR; TCRdb's table is partial and in-frame only. The sample lists about 34,000 clones, around nine tenths occurring once. This sample comprised PBMCs, obtained from a glioma patient whose treatment included an IDH1 peptide vaccine. The receptors originated from a woman in her 30s with glioma.

The DNA of the CDR3 is TGCAGCGCAGGACAGGGTTCGGATGGCTACACCTTC. Protein: CSAGQGSDGYTF. V is TRBV29-1 and J is TRBJ1-2, with 8 bases matching TRBD1. Germline CDR1 and CDR2: SQVTM and ANQGSEA. V lost 7 bases, J lost 6 bases, and 7 bases stayed unmatched. The CDR3 consists of 12 residues.

This clone showed up just once. The J gene is TRBJ2-7, the V gene TRBV6-1; 7 nucleotides match TRBD1. V shed 5 bases, J shed 1 base, and the junction held 8 bases outside the gene matches. Germline loops: CDR1 MNHNS, CDR2 SASEGT. The CDR3 covers 15 residues. For the CDR3, the DNA is TGTGCCAGCAGTTCCCTGGGACAGTCATCCTACGAGCAGTACTTC. Protein sequence: CASSSLGQSSYEQYF.

The J gene is TRBJ2-7, the V gene TRBV6-1; D is perhaps TRBD2 (5 bases). The V gene's germline CDR1 is MNHNS and CDR2 SASEGT. The V and J ends lost 1 base and 1 base respectively, with 26 bases between them. The CDR3 loop spans 20 amino acids. The CDR3 reads CASSEEAVVSSASSSYEQYF. Written as DNA, the CDR3 is TGTGCCAGCAGTGAAGAGGCAGTGGTGAGCTCCGCTAGCTCATCCTACGAGCAGTACTTC.

V usage is TRBV5-1 and J usage is TRBJ2-2; D gene ambiguous. The CDR3 covers 14 residues. Trimming pared 0 bases from V and 7 bases from J, leaving 10 bases between. Germline lookup yields CDR1 SGHRS and CDR2 YFSETQ. CDR3 nucleotide sequence: TGCGCCAGCAGCTTGGAGCCCCTGGACGGGGAGCTGTTTTTT. This translates into CASSLEPLDGELFF. The variable domain in full, completed from reference TRBV5-1 and TRBJ2-2, reads KAGVTQTPRYLIKTRGQQVTLSCSPISGHRSVSWYQQTPGQGLQFLFEYFSETQRNKGNFPGRFSGRQFSNSRSEMNVSTLELGDSALYLCASSLEPLDGELFFGEGSRLTVL.

The chain joins TRBV5-8 to TRBJ2-7; 9 bases line up with TRBD1. J was trimmed by 3 bases and V by 4 bases; bases with no gene match: 5. The CDR3 has 14 residues. Germline-derived CDR1 and CDR2 are SGHTS and YDEGEE. The CDR3 sequence: CASSNRDRDYEQYF. CDR3 in DNA: TGTGCCAGCAGCAACCGGGACAGGGACTACGAGCAGTACTTC.

V gene TRBV30 combines with J gene TRBJ2-3; D is possibly TRBD1 (6 bases). Germline V gene sequence: CDR1 GTSNPN, CDR2 SVGIG (reference sequence). The length of the CDR3 is 11 residues. Trimming took 0 bases from V and 10 from J, leaving 8 bases between them. The CDR3, as DNA: TGTGCCTGGAGTGTCCCAGGGGCGCAGTATTTT. Protein product: CAWSVPGAQYF.

The rearrangement uses TRBV5-1 and TRBJ2-5; 10 bases are a match to TRBD1. CDR1 SGHRS and CDR2 YFSETQ come from the germline V gene. The CDR3 consists of 15 residues. V trimming: 4 bases; J trimming: 2 bases; junction bases outside the gene matches: 5. This CDR3 is CASSPLGQGQETQYF. CDR3 bases: TGCGCCAGCAGCCCGCTGGGACAGGGGCAAGAGACCCAGTACTTC.

The V gene is TRBV5-4, the J gene TRBJ2-7, with 7 bases aligning to TRBD2. J lost 3 bases, V lost 0 bases, and 6 bases had no gene match. Germline V lookup: CDR1 SGHNT, CDR2 YYREEE (reference sequence). The CDR3 totals 15 residues. CDR3 nucleotides: TGTGCCAGCAGCTTGGTAGGCGGGGGTTTCTACGAGCAGTACTTC. Protein: CASSLVGGGFYEQYF.

The chain recombines TRBV4-1 with TRBJ2-5; TRBD1 matches 7 bases. Looked up from germline, CDR1 is MGHRA and CDR2 is YSYEKL. This CDR3 has 15 amino acids. The V gene end was trimmed by 2 bases and the J gene end by 5 bases; junction bases not matched to a gene: 8. CDR3 residues: CASSQLQGSGETQYF. The CDR3 DNA follows: TGCGCCAGCAGCCAATTACAGGGGAGTGGGGAGACCCAGTACTTC.

This clone was seen more than once but under ten times. The CDR3 sequence is CASSVTGLNEKLFF. The CDR3 DNA reads as TGCGCCAGCAGCGTAACAGGCCTAAATGAAAAACTGTTTTTT. This chain uses TRBV5-1 with TRBJ1-4, with D perhaps TRBD1 (5 bases). V was pared by 4 bases and J by 5 bases, with 12 bases between. Germline values: CDR1 SGHRS, CDR2 YFSETQ. The CDR3 runs 14 residues.

This clone was seen a single time. CDR3 sequence reads: CASSDTGQVLYGELFF. The CDR3 bases are TGCGCCAGCAGCGACACGGGACAGGTCCTATACGGGGAGCTGTTTTTT. The chain carries TRBV5-1 and TRBJ2-2; 8 bases match TRBD1. The ends lost 4 bases at V and 7 bases at J; junction bases unmatched: 12. CDR3 length equals 16 residues. The germline V gene has CDR1 SGHRS and CDR2 YFSETQ.

This rearrangement joins TRBV6-5 to TRBJ1-2; D unclear. The V gene's germline CDR1 is MNHEY and CDR2 SVGAGI. There are 15 residues in the CDR3. The V end was cut by 6 bases, the J end by 8 bases, with 22 bases between. CDR3: CASRLREGSKLGYTF. CDR3 DNA sequence: TGTGCCAGCAGGCTTCGGGAAGGGTCAAAATTGGGCTACACCTTC.